These 23 T cell receptor beta chains originate from one sample sequenced in a study of identical twins. From the 5' RACE reads, TCRdb called clonotypes with MiXCR, one entry per CDR3 protein. The sample lists about 250,000 distinct CDR3 sequences, over 13% occurring once. The sequenced sample was memory (CD45RO+) T cells sorted from blood. These receptors all come from a woman aged 18-29 years in good health.

This clonotype has only a few counts. This chain uses TRBV3-1 with TRBJ2-3, with D perhaps matching TRBD2 (7 bases). Germline values: CDR1 LGHDT, CDR2 YNNKEL (reference sequence). V was cut by 2 bases and J by 4 bases, with 13 bases left in between. This CDR3 is 15 amino acids long. The CDR3 protein is CASSQRKGGADTQYF. CDR3 bases: TGTGCCAGCAGCCAAAGGAAGGGGGGGGCAGATACGCAGTATTTT.

This clonotype was found many times. The chain links TRBV7-2 to TRBJ2-7, with D hard to call. This CDR3 is 11 amino acids long. Germline V gives CDR1 SGHTA, CDR2 FQGNSA. The germline V and J ends were trimmed by 6 bases and 6 bases, with 9 bases remaining between them. This CDR3 reads CASSPGPEQYF. The DNA of the CDR3 is TGTGCCAGCAGTCCAGGTCCCGAGCAGTACTTC.

This clonotype was detected ten times or more. The chain has TRBV6-1 and TRBJ1-1, with D hard to call. This CDR3 spans 12 amino acids. In germline, CDR1 is MNHNS, CDR2 SASEGT. Trimming removed 5 bases from V and 3 bases from J, with 7 bases in between. The CDR3 DNA is TGTGCCAGCAGTCGAGGGTACACTGAAGCTTTCTTT. Translation: CASSRGYTEAFF.

This clonotype was found many times. The chain uses TRBV29-1 and TRBJ1-3, with TRBD1 as a possible D gene (6 bases). CDR1 and CDR2 (germline): SQVTM, ANQGSEA. V was pared by 6 bases and J by 0 bases, with 12 bases between. The CDR3 runs to 14 residues. The CDR3 region is CSVARQVSGNTIYF. CDR3 DNA: TGCAGCGTCGCCAGACAGGTCTCTGGAAACACCATATATTTT.

This clonotype was counted between two and nine times. The rearrangement uses TRBV7-9 and TRBJ1-4; D ambiguous. From germline, CDR1 is SEHNR and CDR2 FQNEAQ (reference sequence). With 5 bases removed from V and 0 bases from J, the gap between germline ends came to 7 bases. The CDR3 covers 14 residues. CDR3 in DNA: TGTGCCAGCAGCCGTATGGCAACTAATGAAAAACTGTTTTTT. It yields the protein CASSRMATNEKLFF.

The V gene is TRBV7-2, the J gene TRBJ1-1; D is undetermined. Trimming cost V 2 bases and J 2 bases, with 12 bases left between them. The germline CDR1 and CDR2 sequences are SGHTA and FQGNSA. CDR3 length: 15 residues. CDR3 bases: TGTGCCAGCAGCTTAAATGTGGCACTAAACACTGAAGCTTTCTTT. Translating gives CASSLNVALNTEAFF.

This clonotype was detected only a few times. The genes are TRBV20-1 and TRBJ1-1; D gene unclear. Per the germline V gene, CDR1 is DFQATT and CDR2 is SNEGSKA (reference sequence). The CDR3 extends over 14 amino acids. Deletions cut 6 bases from V and 2 bases from J, with 16 bases between. CDR3 residues: CSAPPLDINTEAFF. The CDR3 DNA follows: TGCAGTGCCCCCCCCCTAGACATCAACACTGAAGCTTTCTTT.

This clonotype has a handful of counts. The chain couples TRBV7-2 to TRBJ2-1; D unclear. This CDR3 is 15 amino acids long. V was trimmed by 1 base and J by 0 bases, leaving 7 bases between them. From germline, CDR1 is SGHTA and CDR2 FQGNSA. CDR3 sequence: CASSLGSPSYNEQFF. CDR3 nucleotide sequence: TGTGCCAGCAGCTTAGGGAGCCCCTCCTACAATGAGCAGTTCTTC.

This clonotype was seen a handful of times. Germline is not matched at one junction end, which may reflect a read error. V is TRBV10-3 and J is TRBJ1-1; D gene ambiguous. The CDR3 has 12 residues. Germline lookup yields CDR1 ENHRY and CDR2 SYGVKD. In nucleotides, the CDR3 is TGTGCCATCAGTGAGCGGAACGCTGAAGCTTTCTTT. It yields the protein CAISERNAEAFF.

The rearrangement joins TRBV5-1 to TRBJ1-1; D gene unclear. The CDR3 is made up of 15 amino acids. Germline CDR1 SGHRS, CDR2 YFSETQ. V shed 4 bases and J shed 1 base, with 14 bases lying between them. As DNA, the CDR3 is TGCGCCAGCAGCCCCTTCCTGGACCGGAACACTGAAGCTTTCTTT. Translation: CASSPFLDRNTEAFF.

J is TRBJ1-5 and V is TRBV24-1; no clear D gene. CDR1 is KGHDR, CDR2 SFDVKD, per germline. This CDR3 has 18 residues. With 6 bases removed from V and 0 bases from J, the gap between germline ends came to 20 bases. CDR3 region: CATSKEPLVSYSNQPQHF. CDR3 DNA sequence: TGTGCCACCAGTAAAGAGCCTTTAGTATCTTATAGCAATCAGCCCCAGCATTTT.

The chain has TRBV18 and TRBJ2-1, with D hard to call. The V end lost 7 bases, the J end lost 0 bases, and 7 bases lay between the germline ends. The CDR3 loop spans 13 amino acids. The V gene's germline CDR1 is KGHSH and CDR2 LQKENI. DNA for the CDR3: TGTGCCAGCTTTGCAAGCTCCTACAATGAGCAGTTCTTC. Its translation is CASFASSYNEQFF.

The gene calls are TRBV2 and TRBJ2-2; the D gene is possibly TRBD2 (5 bases). Looked up from germline, CDR1 is SNHLY and CDR2 is FYNNEI. V was pared by 8 bases and J by 2 bases, with 15 bases between. The CDR3 spans 15 residues. CDR3: CASRVMGVNTGELFF. CDR3 coding DNA: TGTGCCAGCCGCGTCATGGGAGTAAACACCGGGGAGCTGTTTTTT.

This chain links TRBV12-3 or TRBV12-4 with TRBJ2-1; the match to TRBD2 covers 10 bases. The CDR3 extends over 14 amino acids. The V gene end was trimmed by 10 bases and the J gene end by 4 bases; junction bases not matched to a gene: 7. CDR3 region: CANSLAGEYNEQFF. Written as DNA, the CDR3 is TGTGCCAACTCGCTAGCGGGAGAGTACAATGAGCAGTTCTTC.

The chain's CDR3 is CASSQTLSYEQYF. The CDR3 DNA sequence: TGTGCCAGCAGCCAAACTCTCTCCTACGAGCAGTACTTC. The chain couples TRBV6-1 to TRBJ2-7; D is ambiguous. Trimming cost V 6 bases and J 0 bases, with 9 bases left between them. CDR3 size: 13 residues. Germline CDR1 reads MNHNS; CDR2 reads SASEGT.

This clonotype appeared many times. CDR3 nucleotides: TGTGCCTGGAGTGTCGCCTACAATGAGCAGTTCTTC. Its protein product is CAWSVAYNEQFF. The chain uses TRBV30 and TRBJ2-1, with D unclear. Germline lookup yields CDR1 GTSNPN and CDR2 SVGIG (reference sequence). This CDR3 region has 12 residues. V lost 0 bases and J lost 2, with 2 bases in between.

The table lists this clonotype with a few counts. J is TRBJ2-5 and V is TRBV15; tentative D call: TRBD2 (6 bases). Trimming pared 7 bases from V and 5 bases from J, leaving 14 bases between. The CDR3 contains 13 residues. Germline V gene sequence: CDR1 LNHNV, CDR2 YYDKDF (reference sequence). Here the CDR3 DNA reads TGTGCCACCACCAAAGGCGGGGTGGAGACCCAGTACTTC. This sequence encodes CATTKGGVETQYF.

This clonotype was observed a handful of times. This chain uses TRBV20-1 with TRBJ2-7; D is possibly TRBD2 (5 bases). The CDR3 is 13 residues long. V lost 6 bases, J lost 1 base, and 13 bases lay in between. Germline V gene lookup returns CDR1 DFQATT and CDR2 SNEGSKA (reference sequence). The CDR3 DNA sequence: TGCAGTGCCGCAGAGGGTCTTTCCTACGAGCAGTACTTC. Translating gives CSAAEGLSYEQYF.

This chain uses TRBV20-1 with TRBJ1-2; the match to TRBD1 covers 10 bases. Trimming removed 5 bases from V and 0 bases from J; junction bases left unmatched: 12. The CDR3 extends over 17 amino acids. Germline V gene sequence: CDR1 DFQATT, CDR2 SNEGSKA (reference sequence). The DNA for the CDR3 is TGCAGTGCTGGGCCTACACCGGGACAGGGGACTAACTATGGCTACACCTTC. It encodes CSAGPTPGQGTNYGYTF.

This clonotype was found a few times. The genes are TRBV11-3 and TRBJ2-1, with unresolved D. Germline CDR1 and CDR2: SGHNT and YENEEA. Trimming left V 5 bases short and J 10 bases short, with 12 bases between. The CDR3 is 12 residues long. Here the CDR3 DNA reads TGTGCCAGCAGCGCGAAGCTTCCGGAGCAGTTCTTC. Translating gives CASSAKLPEQFF.

This clonotype occurred a few times. The J gene is TRBJ2-7, the V gene TRBV6-1; TRBD1 agrees at 9 bases. Germline V lookup: CDR1 MNHNS, CDR2 SASEGT. Trimming removed 6 bases from V and 0 bases from J; junction bases left unmatched: 6. The CDR3 has 15 amino acids. In DNA, the CDR3 is TGTGCCAGCAGGAGGGGACAGGGATTCTCCTACGAGCAGTACTTC. Translated, it gives CASRRGQGFSYEQYF.

This clonotype showed up just a few times. J is TRBJ2-7 and V is TRBV5-1; possibly TRBD2 for D (5 bases). V was clipped by 2 bases and J by 3 bases, with 12 bases between them. The germline V gene encodes CDR1 SGHRS and CDR2 YFSETQ. The CDR3 consists of 14 residues. The CDR3 here is CASSFGGSLYEQYF. The DNA of the CDR3 is TGCGCCAGCAGCTTCGGCGGGTCCCTCTACGAGCAGTACTTC.

The chain combines TRBV2 with TRBJ2-7; D ambiguous. Trimming removed 6 bases from V and 6 bases from J, with 15 bases in between. The CDR3 is 13 residues long. Germline V CDR1 and CDR2: SNHLY, FYNNEI. The CDR3 is CASSTDMVGEQYF. The CDR3 DNA reads as TGTGCCAGCAGCACAGACATGGTAGGCGAGCAGTACTTC. The variable domain in full, with the rest retrieved from reference TRBV2 and TRBJ2-7, is EPEVTQTPSHQVTQMGQEVILRCVPISNHLYFYWYRQILGQKVEFLVSFYNNEISEKSEIFDDQFSVERPDGSNFTLKIRSTKLEDSAMYFCASSTDMVGEQYFGPGTRLTVT.